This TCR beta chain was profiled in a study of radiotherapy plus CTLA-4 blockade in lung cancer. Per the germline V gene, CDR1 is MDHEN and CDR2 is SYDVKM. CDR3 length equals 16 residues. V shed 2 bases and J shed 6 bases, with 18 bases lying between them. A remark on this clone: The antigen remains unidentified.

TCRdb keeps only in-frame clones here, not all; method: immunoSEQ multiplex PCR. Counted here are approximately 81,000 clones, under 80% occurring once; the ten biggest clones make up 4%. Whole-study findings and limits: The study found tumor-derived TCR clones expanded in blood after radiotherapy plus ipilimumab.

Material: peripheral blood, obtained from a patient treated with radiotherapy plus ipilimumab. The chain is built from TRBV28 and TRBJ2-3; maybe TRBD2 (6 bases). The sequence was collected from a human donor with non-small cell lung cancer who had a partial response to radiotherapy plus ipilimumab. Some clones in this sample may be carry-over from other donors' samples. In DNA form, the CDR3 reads TGTGCCAGCAGTTTACAGATTGGGGGGAGTGTGGATACGCAGTATTTT. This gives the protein CASSLQIGGSVDTQYF.